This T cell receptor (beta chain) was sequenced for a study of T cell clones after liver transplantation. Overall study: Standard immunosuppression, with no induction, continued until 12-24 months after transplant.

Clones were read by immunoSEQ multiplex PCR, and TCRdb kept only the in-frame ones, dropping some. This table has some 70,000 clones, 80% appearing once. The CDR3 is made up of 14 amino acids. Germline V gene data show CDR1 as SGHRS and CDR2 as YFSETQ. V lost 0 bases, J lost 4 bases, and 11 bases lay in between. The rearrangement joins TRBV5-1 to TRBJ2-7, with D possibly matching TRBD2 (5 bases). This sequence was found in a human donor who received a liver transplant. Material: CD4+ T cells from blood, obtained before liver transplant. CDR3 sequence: CASSLVRGSYEQYF. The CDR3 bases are TGCGCCAGCAGCTTGGTACGAGGGTCTTACGAGCAGTACTTC. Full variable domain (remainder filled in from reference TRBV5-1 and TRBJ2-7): KAGVTQTPRYLIKTRGQQVTLSCSPISGHRSVSWYQQTPGQGLQFLFEYFSETQRNKGNFPGRFSGRQFSNSRSEMNVSTLELGDSALYLCASSLVRGSYEQYFGPGTRLTVT.